This T cell receptor (beta chain) was identified in a study of Graves' ophthalmopathy and Graves' hyperthyroidism. Study-wide context: Peripheral blood collection took place at initial diagnosis, before any treatment.

Trimming left V 0 bases short and J 7 bases short, with 13 bases between. There are 14 residues in the CDR3. Germline V gene lookup returns CDR1 MNHEY and CDR2 SVGAGI. RNA transcripts were the template, and TCR beta CDR3 regions were amplified from them. In the first round, RT-PCR was carried out with HTBI primers, and a multiplex PCR formed the second round. TCRdb analysed the multiplex PCR reads with MiXCR anew, one entry per CDR3 protein. The table lists about 740,000 distinct CDR3 sequences, 40% of them singletons. The chain carries TRBV6-5 and TRBJ2-7, with TRBD1 as a possible D gene (6 bases). This receptor was taken from an adult man with Graves' ophthalmopathy. What was sequenced was peripheral blood. CDR3 sequence: CASSYSLERGEQYF. CDR3 DNA: TGTGCCAGCAGTTACTCTTTAGAAAGGGGGGAGCAGTACTTC.